These 13 T cell receptor beta chains share one sample of origin, sequenced in a study of shared T cell receptors in the human thymus (dated by TCRdb to the early 2020s). The library was made by the immunoSEQ multiplex PCR assay. TCRdb stores this immuneACCESS table with in-frame sequences only. Part of the clones is absent; in the studies checked, under half of the shortfall reflects unresolved V genes, and no reason is known for the rest. Counted in this sample were roughly 660,000 clones; around 87% of them appeared once. The top ten clonotypes cover 0.0085% to 0.012% of the sample. These data were also reused for a study on human thymus T cells.

The sequenced material came from thymocytes. The receptors shown here come from a boy in the first two years of life with a congenital heart defect. Donor details come from another sample of the same person, matched by shared clones.

The gene calls are TRBV4-3 and TRBJ2-2; TRBD2 matches 8 bases. The CDR3 runs 18 residues. CDR1 and CDR2 from the germline V gene are LGHNA and YSLEER. V gave up 0 bases and J gave up 9 bases; unmatched junction bases: 15. The CDR3: CASSQEAPCGGKKRELFF. CDR3 coding DNA: TGCGCCAGCAGCCAAGAAGCACCCTGCGGGGGGAAGAAGAGGGAGCTGTTTTTT.

The chain combines TRBV5-6 with TRBJ2-1, with 8 bases aligning to TRBD1. CDR1 and CDR2 from the germline V gene are SGHDT and YYEEEE. V lost 4 bases, J lost 0 bases, and 6 bases stayed unmatched. The CDR3 has 16 amino acids. As DNA, the CDR3 is TGTGCCAGCAGCATACCGACAGGGGTCTCCTACAATGAGCAGTTCTTC. It encodes CASSIPTGVSYNEQFF.

The chain carries TRBV2 and TRBJ2-2; 10 bases agree with TRBD2. This CDR3 contains 21 residues. V gave up 3 bases and J gave up 1 base; unmatched junction bases: 17. Germline V gene data show CDR1 as SNHLY and CDR2 as FYNNEI. The DNA for the CDR3 is TGTGCCAGCAGTGATCCCGGTGCTAGCGGGAGTTTAATCCGGAACACCGGGGAGCTGTTTTTT. It encodes CASSDPGASGSLIRNTGELFF.

This rearrangement joins TRBV7-9 to TRBJ2-5; tentatively, D is TRBD1 (6 bases). This CDR3 region has 15 residues. V lost 5 bases to trimming and J lost 7 bases, with 20 bases between them. Germline V gives CDR1 SEHNR, CDR2 FQNEAQ (reference sequence). The CDR3, as DNA: TGTGCCAGCAGCCCCCCCACCGAACTAGGGGGGACCCAGTACTTC. Its protein product is CASSPPTELGGTQYF.

Here the CDR3 DNA reads TGCGCCAGCAGCCAAGATCATTTAAGGACATCAGGCCCTGGCTACACCTTC. It yields the protein CASSQDHLRTSGPGYTF. V gene TRBV4-3 combines with J gene TRBJ1-2; maybe TRBD1 (5 bases). This CDR3 spans 17 amino acids. V gave up 0 bases and J gave up 7 bases, with 21 bases separating them. CDR1 is LGHNA and CDR2 is YSLEER in the germline V gene.

CDR3 protein: CASSLCWPGGPGEQYF. The DNA of the CDR3 is TGTGCCAGCAGTTTATGCTGGCCGGGAGGGCCCGGCGAGCAGTACTTC. This chain joins TRBV28 and TRBJ2-7, with 8 bases aligning to TRBD2. This CDR3 is 16 amino acids long. V lost 0 bases, J lost 6 bases, and 10 bases stayed unmatched. Germline V gene data show CDR1 as MDHEN and CDR2 as SYDVKM.

The J gene is TRBJ2-7, the V gene TRBV7-6; D is possibly TRBD2 (6 bases). CDR1 and CDR2 from the germline V gene are SGHVS and FNYEAQ. V lost 5 bases and J lost 3, with 23 bases in between. The CDR3 covers 17 residues. The CDR3 spells CASSHSGEPLRDYEQYF. The DNA of the CDR3 is TGTGCCAGCAGCCACAGTGGGGAGCCTTTGCGGGACTACGAGCAGTACTTC. Full variable domain (rest looked up from reference TRBV7-6 and TRBJ2-7): GAGVSQSPRYKVTKRGQDVALRCDPISGHVSLYWYRQALGQGPEFLTYFNYEAQQDKSGLPNDRFSAERPEGSISTLTIQRTEQRDSAMYRCASSHSGEPLRDYEQYFGPGTRLTVT.

The chain has TRBV4-3 and TRBJ2-6; no reliable D call. CDR1 and CDR2 (germline): LGHNA, YSLEER. CDR3 length equals 16 residues. Trimming took off 0 bases at V and 0 bases at J, with 6 bases between the two ends. CDR3 sequence reads: CASSQEFSSGANVLTF. The CDR3 region has the DNA TGCGCCAGCAGCCAAGAATTCAGCTCTGGGGCCAACGTCCTGACTTTC.

The chain joins TRBV9 to TRBJ1-1; 7 positions agree with TRBD1. The junction had 6 bases not matched to a gene; V was cut back by 2 bases and J by 5 bases. Germline V lookup: CDR1 SGDLS, CDR2 YYNGEE. CDR3 length: 14 residues. The CDR3 is CASSVIGGRTEAFF. DNA of the CDR3: TGTGCCAGCAGCGTGATAGGGGGCCGAACTGAAGCTTTCTTT.

In its sample, this clone was seen once. J is TRBJ1-3 and V is TRBV30; the D is unclear. The CDR3 has 15 amino acids. V lost 3 bases and J 0 bases, leaving 12 bases between the germline ends. Germline CDR1 is GTSNPN and CDR2 is SVGIG (reference sequence). Here the CDR3 reads CAWRVATHSGNTIYF. As DNA, the CDR3 is TGTGCCTGGAGGGTGGCGACTCACTCTGGAAACACCATATATTTT. Drawing the rest from reference TRBV30 and TRBJ1-3, the complete variable domain is SQTIHQWPATLVQPVGSPLSLECTVEGTSNPNLYWYRQAAGRGLQLLFYSVGIGQISSEVPQNLSASRPQDRQFILSSKKLLLSDSGFYLCAWRVATHSGNTIYFGEGSWLTVV.

As to this clone: The sample has other DNA sequences that encode this CDR3 too. The gene calls are TRBV29-1 and TRBJ2-5; no definite D call. CDR1 is SQVTM and CDR2 is ANQGSEA in the germline V gene. The CDR3 extends over 15 amino acids. Trimming took 8 bases from V and 2 from J, leaving 21 bases between them. The CDR3 region is CSPPLAKFLQETQYF. DNA for the CDR3: TGCAGCCCACCCCTGGCCAAGTTCCTTCAAGAGACCCAGTACTTC.

The chain couples TRBV12-5 to TRBJ2-7; D is ambiguous. Germline loops: CDR1 LGHNT, CDR2 FRNRAP. The CDR3 runs to 13 residues. Deletions cut 1 base from V and 4 bases from J, with 8 bases between. The CDR3 loop reads CASGLGQNYEQYF. The CDR3 DNA reads TGTGCTAGTGGTTTGGGGCAGAATTACGAGCAGTACTTC.

The chain recombines TRBV7-3 with TRBJ2-5, with D possibly matching TRBD2 (5 bases). The CDR3 loop spans 13 amino acids. V was pared by 5 bases and J by 1 base, with 8 bases between. Germline CDR1 reads SGHTA; CDR2 reads FQGTGA. For the CDR3, the DNA is TGTGCCAGCAGCCAAGGGAGCCAAGAGACCCAGTACTTC. Protein product: CASSQGSQETQYF.